The entry that follows covers one T cell receptor beta chain sequence. Its antigen is still unknown. Researchers isolated CD4+ and CD8+ cells by positive magnetic bead selection and then checked their purity by flow cytometry. This entry belongs to a study of somatic mutations in cytotoxic T cells in rheumatoid arthritis. Notes on the study in general: CD8+ clonality rose with age in rheumatoid arthritis patients, unlike in healthy controls. Rheumatoid arthritis patients showed slight TRBV07 underrepresentation, unadjusted for multiple comparisons.

J gave up 7 bases and V 6 bases, and 6 bases lay outside the gene matches. Germline lookup yields CDR1 MNHEY and CDR2 SMNVEV (reference sequence). The CDR3 length is 13 residues. Libraries were prepared by immunoSEQ multiplex PCR; TCRdb keeps only in-frame clonotypes and omits some of them. Of under 20,000 clones in the sample, 85% to 90% are singletons; the top ten hold over 12%. Sequenced: CD8+ T cells sorted from blood. This sequence joins TRBV27 and TRBJ2-5; 9 bases line up with TRBD2. The source of this sequence is a man aged 35-49 years in good health. CDR3 in DNA: TGTGCCAGCAGCCTAGCGGGATCCGGGACCCAGTACTTC. This translates into CASSLAGSGTQYF.